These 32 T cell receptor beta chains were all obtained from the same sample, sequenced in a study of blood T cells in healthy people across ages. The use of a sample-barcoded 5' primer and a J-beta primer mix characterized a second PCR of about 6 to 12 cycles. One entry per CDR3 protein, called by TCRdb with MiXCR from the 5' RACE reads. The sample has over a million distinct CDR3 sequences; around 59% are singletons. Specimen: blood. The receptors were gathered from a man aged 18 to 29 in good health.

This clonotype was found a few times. CDR3 amino acids: CASSLSGLAGGPYNEQFF. The CDR3 bases are TGTGCCAGCAGTTTATCTGGGCTAGCGGGAGGGCCCTACAATGAGCAGTTCTTC. The chain uses TRBV27 and TRBJ2-1, with 12 bases lining up with TRBD2. This CDR3 comprises 18 residues. V lost 0 bases, J lost 2 bases, and 5 bases stayed unmatched. From germline, CDR1 is MNHEY and CDR2 SMNVEV (reference sequence).

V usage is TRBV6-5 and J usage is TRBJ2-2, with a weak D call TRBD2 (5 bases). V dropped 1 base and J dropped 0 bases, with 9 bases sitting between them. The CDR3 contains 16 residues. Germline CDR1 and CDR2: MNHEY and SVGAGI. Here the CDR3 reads CASSYWAGANTGELFF. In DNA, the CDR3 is TGTGCCAGCAGTTACTGGGCCGGGGCGAACACCGGGGAGCTGTTTTTT.

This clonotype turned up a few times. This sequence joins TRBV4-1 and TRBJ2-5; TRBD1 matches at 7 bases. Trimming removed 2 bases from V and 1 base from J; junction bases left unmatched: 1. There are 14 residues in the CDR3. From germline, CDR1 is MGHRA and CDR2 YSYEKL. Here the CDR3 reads CASSQTGAQETQYF. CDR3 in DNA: TGCGCCAGCAGCCAAACAGGGGCCCAAGAGACCCAGTACTTC.

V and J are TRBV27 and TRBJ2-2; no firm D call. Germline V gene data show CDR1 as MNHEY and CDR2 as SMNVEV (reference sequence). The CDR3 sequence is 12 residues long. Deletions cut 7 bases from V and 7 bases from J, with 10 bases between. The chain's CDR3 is CASKTRSGELFF. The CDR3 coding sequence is TGTGCCAGCAAAACACGGAGCGGGGAGCTGTTTTTT.

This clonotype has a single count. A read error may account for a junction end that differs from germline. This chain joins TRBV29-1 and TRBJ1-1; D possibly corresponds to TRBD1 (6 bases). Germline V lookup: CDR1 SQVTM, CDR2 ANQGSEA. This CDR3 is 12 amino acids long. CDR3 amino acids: CSAGVGNTETFF. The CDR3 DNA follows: TGCAGCGCAGGGGTTGGGAACACTGAAACTTTCTTT.

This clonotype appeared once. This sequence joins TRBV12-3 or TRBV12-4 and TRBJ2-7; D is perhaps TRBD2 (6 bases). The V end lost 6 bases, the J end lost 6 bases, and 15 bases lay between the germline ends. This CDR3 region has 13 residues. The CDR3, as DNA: TGTGCCAGCAGGACTTCGGGGGTTGGCGAGCAGTACTTC. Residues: CASRTSGVGEQYF.

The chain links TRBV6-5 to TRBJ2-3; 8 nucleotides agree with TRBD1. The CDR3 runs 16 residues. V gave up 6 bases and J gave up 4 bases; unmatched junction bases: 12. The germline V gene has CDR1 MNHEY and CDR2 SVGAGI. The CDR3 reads CASSNGQGARADTQYF. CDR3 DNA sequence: TGTGCCAGCAGCAACGGCCAGGGGGCGCGGGCAGATACGCAGTATTTT.

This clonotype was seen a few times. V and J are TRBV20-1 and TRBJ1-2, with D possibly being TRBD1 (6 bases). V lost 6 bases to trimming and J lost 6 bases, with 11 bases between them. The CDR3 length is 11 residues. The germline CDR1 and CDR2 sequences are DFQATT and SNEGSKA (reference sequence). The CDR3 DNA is TGCAGTGCCAGGGGTGGGCATGGCTACACCTTC. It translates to CSARGGHGYTF.

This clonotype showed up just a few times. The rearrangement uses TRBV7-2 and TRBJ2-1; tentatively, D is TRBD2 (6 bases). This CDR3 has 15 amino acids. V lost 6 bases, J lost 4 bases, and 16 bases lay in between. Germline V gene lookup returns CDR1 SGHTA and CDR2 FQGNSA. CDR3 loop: CASRVTGLIYNEQFF. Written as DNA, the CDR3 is TGTGCCAGCAGGGTTACGGGACTTATATACAATGAGCAGTTCTTC.

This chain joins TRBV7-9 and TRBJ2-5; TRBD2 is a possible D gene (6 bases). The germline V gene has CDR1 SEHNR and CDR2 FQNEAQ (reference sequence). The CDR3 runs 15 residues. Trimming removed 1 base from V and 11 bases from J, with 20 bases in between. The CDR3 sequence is CASSLVGSMGWEQYF. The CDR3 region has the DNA TGTGCCAGCAGCTTAGTCGGGAGCATGGGATGGGAGCAGTACTTC.

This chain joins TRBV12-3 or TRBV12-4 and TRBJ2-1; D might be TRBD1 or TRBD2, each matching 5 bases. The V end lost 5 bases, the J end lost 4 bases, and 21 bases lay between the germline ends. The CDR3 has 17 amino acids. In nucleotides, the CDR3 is TGTGCCAGCAGTCCTATACCTCAGGGACCCCTTTACAATGAGCAGTTCTTC. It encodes CASSPIPQGPLYNEQFF.

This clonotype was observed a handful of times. The CDR3 loop reads CASSLYDGEKLFF. CDR3 bases: TGTGCCAGCAGTTTGTATGATGGTGAAAAACTGTTTTTT. This rearrangement joins TRBV12-3 or TRBV12-4 to TRBJ1-4; D is uncertain. V gave up 3 bases and J gave up 7 bases, with 9 bases separating them. The CDR3 runs 13 residues.

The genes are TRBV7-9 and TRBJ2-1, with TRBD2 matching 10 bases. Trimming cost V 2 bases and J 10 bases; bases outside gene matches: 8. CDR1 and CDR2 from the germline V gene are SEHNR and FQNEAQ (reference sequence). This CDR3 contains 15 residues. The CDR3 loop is CASSLTSGVRGEQFF. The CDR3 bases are TGTGCCAGCAGCTTAACTAGCGGGGTTCGCGGCGAGCAGTTCTTC.

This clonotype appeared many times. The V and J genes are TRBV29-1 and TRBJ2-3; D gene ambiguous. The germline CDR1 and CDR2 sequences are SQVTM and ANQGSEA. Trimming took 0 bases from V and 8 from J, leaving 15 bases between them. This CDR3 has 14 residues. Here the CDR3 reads CSVEDLNLVGTQYF. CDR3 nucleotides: TGCAGCGTTGAAGATCTGAACCTCGTGGGTACGCAGTATTTT.

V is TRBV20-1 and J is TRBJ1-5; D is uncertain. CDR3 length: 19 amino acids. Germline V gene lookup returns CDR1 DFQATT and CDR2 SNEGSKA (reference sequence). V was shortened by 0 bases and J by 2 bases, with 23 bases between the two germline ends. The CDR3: CSARDLVIGPELGNQPQHF. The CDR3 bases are TGCAGTGCTAGAGATTTGGTCATCGGACCTGAATTGGGCAATCAGCCCCAGCATTTT.

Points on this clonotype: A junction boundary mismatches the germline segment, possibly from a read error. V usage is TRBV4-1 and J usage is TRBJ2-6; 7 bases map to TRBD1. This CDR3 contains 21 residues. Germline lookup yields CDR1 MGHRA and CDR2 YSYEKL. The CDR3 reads CAGSQEGVGDRVTAGANVLTF. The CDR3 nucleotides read TGCGCCGGCAGCCAAGAGGGGGTCGGCGACAGGGTAACGGCGGGGGCCAACGTCCTGACTTTC.

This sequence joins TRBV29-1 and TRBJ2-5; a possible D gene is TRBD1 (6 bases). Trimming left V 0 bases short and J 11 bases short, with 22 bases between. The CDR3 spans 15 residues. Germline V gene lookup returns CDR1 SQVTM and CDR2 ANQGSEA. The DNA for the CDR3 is TGCAGCGTTGAAGATCGAGGTCTAGGGGGTGAGTGGCAGTACTTC. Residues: CSVEDRGLGGEWQYF.

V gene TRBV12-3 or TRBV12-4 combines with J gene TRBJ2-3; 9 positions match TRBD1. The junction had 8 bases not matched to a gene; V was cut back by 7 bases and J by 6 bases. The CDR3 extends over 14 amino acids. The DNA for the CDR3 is TGTGCCAGCACCCGGACAGGGGCAGTGGATACGCAGTATTTT. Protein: CASTRTGAVDTQYF.

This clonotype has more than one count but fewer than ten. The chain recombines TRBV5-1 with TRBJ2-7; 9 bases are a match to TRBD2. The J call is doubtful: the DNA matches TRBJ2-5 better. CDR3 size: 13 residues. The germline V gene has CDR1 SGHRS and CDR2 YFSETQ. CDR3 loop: CASKRSGRETQYF. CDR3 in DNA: TGCGCCAGCAAACGTAGCGGGAGAGAGACCCAGTACTTC.

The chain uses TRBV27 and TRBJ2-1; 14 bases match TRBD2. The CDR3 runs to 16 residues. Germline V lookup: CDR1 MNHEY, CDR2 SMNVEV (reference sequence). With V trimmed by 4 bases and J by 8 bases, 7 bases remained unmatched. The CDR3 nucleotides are TGTGCCAGCAGTTCGGGACTAGCGGGAGATGTAGATGAGCAGTTCTTC. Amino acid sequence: CASSSGLAGDVDEQFF.

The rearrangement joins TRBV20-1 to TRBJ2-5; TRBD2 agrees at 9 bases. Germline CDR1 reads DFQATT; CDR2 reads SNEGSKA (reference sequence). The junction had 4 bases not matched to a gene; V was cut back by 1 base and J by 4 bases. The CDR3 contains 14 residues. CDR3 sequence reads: CSARGGGGGETQYF. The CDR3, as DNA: TGCAGTGCTAGAGGCGGGGGGGGCGGAGAGACCCAGTACTTC.

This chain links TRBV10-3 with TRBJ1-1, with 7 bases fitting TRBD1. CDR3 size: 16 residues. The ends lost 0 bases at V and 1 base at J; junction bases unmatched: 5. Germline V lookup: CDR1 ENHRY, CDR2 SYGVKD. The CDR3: CAISESRRQGNTEAFF. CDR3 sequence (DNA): TGTGCCATCAGTGAGTCTAGGAGACAGGGGAACACTGAAGCTTTCTTT.

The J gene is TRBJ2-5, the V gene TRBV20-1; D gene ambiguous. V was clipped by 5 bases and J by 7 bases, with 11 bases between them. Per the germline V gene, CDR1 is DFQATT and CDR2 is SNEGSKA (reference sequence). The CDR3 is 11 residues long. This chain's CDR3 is CSAPVVGTQYF. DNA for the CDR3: TGCAGTGCTCCAGTGGTGGGGACCCAGTACTTC.

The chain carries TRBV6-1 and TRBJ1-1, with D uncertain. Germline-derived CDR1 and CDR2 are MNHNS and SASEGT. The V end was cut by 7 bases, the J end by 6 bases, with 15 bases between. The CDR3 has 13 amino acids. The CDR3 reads CASKSTVWAEAFF. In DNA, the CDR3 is TGTGCCAGCAAGTCAACCGTTTGGGCTGAAGCTTTCTTT.

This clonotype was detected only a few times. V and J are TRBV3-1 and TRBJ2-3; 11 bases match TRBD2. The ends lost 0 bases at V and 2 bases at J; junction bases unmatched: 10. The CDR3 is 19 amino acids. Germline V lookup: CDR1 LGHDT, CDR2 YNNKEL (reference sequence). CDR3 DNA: TGTGCCAGCAGCCAAGATGTGGAGACTAGCGGGATCCCCACAGATACGCAGTATTTT. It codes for CASSQDVETSGIPTDTQYF.

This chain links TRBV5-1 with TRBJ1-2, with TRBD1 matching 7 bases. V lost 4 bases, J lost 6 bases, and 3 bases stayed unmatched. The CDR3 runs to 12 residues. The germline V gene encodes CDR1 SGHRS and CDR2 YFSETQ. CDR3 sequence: CASSITGDGYTF. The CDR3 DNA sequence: TGCGCCAGCAGCATTACAGGGGATGGCTACACCTTC.

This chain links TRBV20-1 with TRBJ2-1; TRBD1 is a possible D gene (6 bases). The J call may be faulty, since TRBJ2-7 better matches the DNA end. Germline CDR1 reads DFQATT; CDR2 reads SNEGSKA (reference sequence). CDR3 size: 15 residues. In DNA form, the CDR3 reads TGCAGTGCTAGAGATAACAGGGTAGCCTACAATGAGCAGTACTTC. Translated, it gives CSARDNRVAYNEQYF.

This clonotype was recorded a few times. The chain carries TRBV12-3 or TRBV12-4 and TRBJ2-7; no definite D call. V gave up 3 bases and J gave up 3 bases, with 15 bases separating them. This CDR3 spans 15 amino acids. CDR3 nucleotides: TGTGCCAGCAGTTTGGAGTCGGGTAGGATCTACGAGCAGTACTTC. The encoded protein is CASSLESGRIYEQYF.

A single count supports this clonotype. The CDR3 loop is CASSLGTSNRKNIQYF. The CDR3 nucleotides are TGTGCCAGCAGTTTGGGGACTAGCAATAGAAAAAACATTCAGTACTTC. The genes are TRBV27 and TRBJ2-4, with 9 nucleotides matching TRBD2. J was trimmed by 4 bases and V by 3 bases; bases with no gene match: 7. The CDR3 is 16 amino acids. Germline assignment: CDR1 MNHEY and CDR2 SMNVEV (reference sequence).

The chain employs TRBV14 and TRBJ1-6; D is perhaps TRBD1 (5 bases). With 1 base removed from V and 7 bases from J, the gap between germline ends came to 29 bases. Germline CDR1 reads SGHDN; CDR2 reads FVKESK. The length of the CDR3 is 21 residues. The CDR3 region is CASSQAPDSLKYRPKNSPLHF. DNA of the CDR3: TGTGCCAGCAGCCAAGCCCCAGACAGCCTTAAGTACAGGCCGAAGAATTCACCCCTCCACTTT.

CDR3 loop: CASSDLYSNPYEQYF. CDR3 DNA: TGTGCCAGCAGTGACCTTTACTCAAACCCCTACGAGCAGTACTTC. The gene calls are TRBV5-5 and TRBJ2-7; D uncertain. The germline gives CDR1 SGHKS, CDR2 YYEKEE (reference sequence). CDR3 length equals 15 residues. The V gene lost 5 bases and the J gene lost 2 bases, with 17 bases spanning the gap.

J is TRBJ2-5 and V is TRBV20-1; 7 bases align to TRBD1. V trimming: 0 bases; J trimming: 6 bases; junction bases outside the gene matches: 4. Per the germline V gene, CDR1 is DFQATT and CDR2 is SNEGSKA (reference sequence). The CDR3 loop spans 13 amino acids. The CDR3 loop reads CSAREYRGQTQYF. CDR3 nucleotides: TGCAGTGCTAGAGAGTACAGGGGTCAGACCCAGTACTTC.